Sequencing of this T cell receptor (beta chain) was carried out in a study of human T cells and chemical hapten exposure. Study details: Donors were sensitized with 2% DPC on the upper inner arm.

Each CDR3 protein is one row after TCRdb ran MiXCR on the RACE reads. The repertoire includes 85,000 to 90,000 distinct CDR3 sequences, 9.6% of them detected once, and around 4% sits in the top ten. Time point here: pre-sensitization, week 0. Sample treatment: therapeutic diphenylcyclopropenone sensitization with weekly scalp DPC. This clonotype came up a few times. The junction had 9 bases not matched to a gene; V was cut back by 4 bases and J by 7 bases. This CDR3 has 14 amino acids. Germline CDR1 SGHDT, CDR2 YYEEEE. This clonotype was obtained from a woman aged 40-49 years with alopecia areata. Some clones in this sample may be carry-over from other donors' samples. The specimen comprised whole blood, sampled in connection with sensitization to the hapten diphenylcyclopropenone (DPC). The chain combines TRBV5-6 with TRBJ2-7, with 9 bases that match TRBD2. The CDR3, as DNA: TGTGCCAGCAGCACGACTAGCGGAGCTAGGGAGCAGTACTTC. Translated: CASSTTSGAREQYF. The whole variable domain, remainder taken from reference TRBV5-6 and TRBJ2-7, is DAGVTQSPTHLIKTRGQQVTLRCSPKSGHDTVSWYQQALGQGPQFIFQYYEEEERQRGNFPDRFSGHQFPNYSSELNVNALLLGDSALYLCASSTTSGAREQYFGPGTRLTVT.